Listed here are 25 T cell receptor beta chains from one sample, sequenced in a study of blood T cell repertoires in COVID-19. Sequencing used immunoSEQ multiplex PCR; TCRdb keeps in-frame clones, though not all of them. The data hold fewer than 400,000 clones, with 85% to 90% observed a single time. Material for sequencing was PBMCs or T cells enriched from blood (not recorded which). The receptor set was obtained from a woman aged 45-59 years who had recovered from COVID-19.

This clone was counted a single time. V and J are TRBV5-4 and TRBJ1-1; D is unresolved. This CDR3 is built from 15 residues. Germline CDR1 and CDR2: SGHNT and YYREEE (reference sequence). V lost 4 bases to trimming and J lost 0 bases, with 13 bases between them. DNA for the CDR3: TGTGCCAGCAGCCCAAGTATAGAAATGAACACTGAAGCTTTCTTT. Translating it yields CASSPSIEMNTEAFF.

Comments on this clone: Other DNA sequences in this specimen translate into the identical CDR3. The rearrangement links TRBV7-9 to TRBJ1-1, with 8 positions matching TRBD1. Trimming took 5 bases from V and 0 from J; bases not matched to a gene: 2. Looked up from germline, CDR1 is SEHNR and CDR2 is FQNEAQ (reference sequence). This CDR3 has 14 amino acids. This CDR3 is CASSLGQVNTEAFF. In nucleotides, the CDR3 is TGTGCCAGCAGCCTGGGACAGGTGAACACTGAAGCTTTCTTT.

The gene calls are TRBV25-1 and TRBJ1-6, with D uncertain. CDR3 length: 15 residues. V shed 1 base and J shed 9 bases, with 13 bases lying between them. CDR1 and CDR2 from the germline V gene are MGHDK and SYGVNS. This chain's CDR3 is CASSESGSGRSPLHF. The CDR3 nucleotides are TGTGCCAGCAGTGAATCTGGGAGTGGTCGTTCACCCCTCCACTTT.

The chain is built from TRBV5-1 and TRBJ1-1, with D perhaps TRBD1 (5 bases). The CDR3 contains 14 residues. Germline values: CDR1 SGHRS, CDR2 YFSETQ. V gave up 0 bases and J gave up 4 bases, with 10 bases separating them. CDR3 bases: TGCGCCAGCAGCTTGGCCAGGGTTGGCACTGAAGCTTTCTTT. This codes for CASSLARVGTEAFF.

The rearrangement links TRBV5-5 to TRBJ1-5; D ambiguous. V dropped 4 bases and J dropped 0 bases, with 5 bases sitting between them. CDR1 and CDR2 from the germline V gene are SGHKS and YYEKEE (reference sequence). The CDR3 loop spans 13 amino acids. The CDR3 DNA reads TGTGCCAGCAGCCGGGATAGCAATCAGCCCCAGCATTTT. It translates to CASSRDSNQPQHF.

V is TRBV28 and J is TRBJ2-6, with a weak D call TRBD1 (7 bases). Germline V lookup: CDR1 MDHEN, CDR2 SYDVKM. The CDR3 sequence is 17 residues long. V gave up 6 bases and J gave up 3 bases, with 18 bases separating them. The CDR3 sequence: CASRPGTAGFGANVLTF. CDR3 nucleotides: TGTGCCAGCAGACCCGGGACAGCGGGTTTTGGGGCCAACGTCCTGACTTTC.

This chain uses TRBV9 with TRBJ1-3; D might be TRBD1 (5 bases). Germline-derived CDR1 and CDR2 are SGDLS and YYNGEE. The CDR3 extends over 13 amino acids. Trimming took off 6 bases at V and 1 base at J, with 8 bases between the two ends. CDR3 in amino acids: CASTQGSGNTIYF. The DNA of the CDR3 is TGTGCCAGCACCCAGGGTTCTGGAAACACCATATATTTT.

The genes are TRBV30 and TRBJ1-2, with TRBD1 matching over 8 bases. The CDR3 is 13 residues long. Germline V gene sequence: CDR1 GTSNPN, CDR2 SVGIG (reference sequence). J lost 4 bases, V lost 4 bases, and 5 bases had no gene match. CDR3 sequence reads: CAWTLGTGYGYTF. For the CDR3, the DNA is TGTGCCTGGACTCTCGGGACAGGCTATGGCTACACCTTC. Full variable domain (outside the CDR3, taken from reference TRBV30 and TRBJ1-2): SQTIHQWPATLVQPVGSPLSLECTVEGTSNPNLYWYRQAAGRGLQLLFYSVGIGQISSEVPQNLSASRPQDRQFILSSKKLLLSDSGFYLCAWTLGTGYGYTFGSGTRLTVV.

This sequence joins TRBV3-1 (or the pseudogene TRBV3-2) and TRBJ1-1; perhaps TRBD1 as D (6 bases). V was trimmed by 4 bases and J by 3 bases, leaving 15 bases between them. Per the germline V gene, CDR1 is LGHDT and CDR2 is YNNKEL (reference sequence). This CDR3 is 15 amino acids long. The CDR3, as DNA: TGTGCCAGCAGCCCCAGACAGGCCTTGTACACTGAAGCTTTCTTT. Its protein is CASSPRQALYTEAFF.

Only one count was recorded for this clone. The genes are TRBV7-9 and TRBJ2-2; 7 nucleotides align to TRBD1. This CDR3 contains 16 residues. Per germline, CDR1 SEHNR and CDR2 FQNEAQ (reference sequence). V shed 3 bases and J 4 bases; nucleotides not matched to a gene: 8. CDR3 sequence: CASSLGTAAITGELFF. Here the CDR3 DNA reads TGTGCCAGCAGCTTGGGGACAGCTGCCATCACCGGGGAGCTGTTTTTT.

The gene calls are TRBV6-2 or TRBV6-3 and TRBJ1-5, with D unclear. CDR3 length equals 12 residues. CDR1 is MNHEY, CDR2 SVGEGT, per germline. V shed 2 bases and J shed 4 bases, with 3 bases lying between them. CDR3: CASSYRNQPQHF. CDR3 DNA: TGTGCCAGCAGTTACCGGAATCAGCCCCAGCATTTT.

This clone was seen more than once but under ten times. The rearrangement uses TRBV5-4 and TRBJ2-7; the match to TRBD1 covers 8 bases. Losses at the gene ends were 0 bases for V and 5 bases for J; bases not matched to a gene: 7. The CDR3 is made up of 15 amino acids. Germline CDR1 reads SGHNT; CDR2 reads YYREEE (reference sequence). The CDR3 DNA sequence: TGTGCCAGCAGCTTGGGCTCAACAGGGGGGAACGAGCAGTACTTC. This encodes CASSLGSTGGNEQYF.

This CDR3 reads CASAYETGYNEQFF. The CDR3 bases are TGTGCCTCCGCCTATGAGACAGGGTATAATGAGCAGTTCTTC. The chain couples TRBV2 to TRBJ2-1; 7 bases match TRBD1. The V gene's germline CDR1 is SNHLY and CDR2 FYNNEI. The CDR3 length is 14 residues. The J segment lost 7 bases and the V segment lost 11 bases, leaving 14 bases of the junction unmatched.

The CDR3, as DNA: TGTGCCAGCACGTACCCGGGGGGCGCCATGAACACTGAAGCTTTCTTT. This sequence encodes CASTYPGGAMNTEAFF. This chain joins TRBV28 and TRBJ1-1; maybe TRBD1 (6 bases). CDR1 MDHEN and CDR2 SYDVKM come from the germline V gene. This CDR3 has 16 amino acids. V was shortened by 7 bases and J by 0 bases, with 18 bases between the two germline ends.

V gene TRBV6-2 or TRBV6-3 combines with J gene TRBJ1-1; the D is unclear. V shed 4 bases and J shed 1 base, with 10 bases lying between them. The CDR3 extends over 14 amino acids. The germline gives CDR1 MNHEY, CDR2 SVGEGT. The CDR3 DNA reads as TGTGCCAGCAGTTGGGCGGGGTCGAACACTGAAGCTTTCTTT. It is translated as CASSWAGSNTEAFF.

This chain links TRBV4-3 with TRBJ2-7, with D perhaps TRBD1 (6 bases). Per the germline V gene, CDR1 is LGHNA and CDR2 is YSLEER. The CDR3 runs 17 residues. V was cut by 3 bases and J by 3 bases, with 21 bases left in between. DNA of the CDR3: TGCGCCAGCAGCCAGTCGACTGCAGGGGAAGGGTACTACGAGCAGTACTTC. Translation: CASSQSTAGEGYYEQYF.

The chain combines TRBV21-1 with TRBJ1-6. TRBV21-1 is a pseudogene segment. This CDR3 is 15 amino acids long. This CDR3 is CASSRGDMTNSPLHF. As DNA, the CDR3 is TGTGCCAGCAGCCGGGGAGACATGACTAATTCACCCCTCCACTTT.

The chain links TRBV7-2 to TRBJ2-3, with D unresolved. Trimming removed 3 bases from V and 6 bases from J, with 13 bases in between. CDR3 length equals 14 residues. From germline, CDR1 is SGHTA and CDR2 FQGNSA. The CDR3 spells CASSFRLHADTQYF. CDR3 nucleotides: TGTGCCAGCAGCTTTCGACTCCATGCGGATACGCAGTATTTT.

V gene TRBV19 combines with J gene TRBJ2-7, with D possibly matching TRBD2 (6 bases). Trimming pared 4 bases from V and 4 bases from J, leaving 20 bases between. The CDR3 sequence is 16 residues long. CDR1 is LNHDA and CDR2 is SQIVND in the germline V gene (reference sequence). The chain's CDR3 is CASSKPGLSRPYEQYF. The CDR3 DNA sequence: TGTGCCAGTAGTAAGCCGGGACTCAGTCGACCGTACGAGCAGTACTTC.

V is TRBV19 and J is TRBJ1-2; D unclear. Per the germline V gene, CDR1 is LNHDA and CDR2 is SQIVND (reference sequence). V lost 3 bases and J 5 bases, leaving 10 bases between the germline ends. The CDR3 spans 13 residues. The CDR3 is CASSISSEYGYTF. The CDR3 DNA follows: TGTGCCAGTAGTATCTCTTCAGAATATGGCTACACCTTC. The whole variable domain, remainder taken from reference TRBV19 and TRBJ1-2, is DGGITQSPKYLFRKEGQNVTLSCEQNLNHDAMYWYRQDPGQGLRLIYYSQIVNDFQKGDIAEGYSVSREKKESFPLTVTSAQKNPTAFYLCASSISSEYGYTFGSGTRLTVV.

CDR3 nucleotide sequence: TGTGCCAGCAGCTTAGGCAGGTCTCAGGGTGAAGCTTTCTTT. This gives the protein CASSLGRSQGEAFF. The chain employs TRBV7-9 and TRBJ1-1; D is possibly TRBD1 (5 bases). Trimming took 1 base from V and 7 from J, leaving 13 bases between them. The CDR3 totals 14 residues. CDR1 and CDR2 (germline): SEHNR, FQNEAQ (reference sequence). The full variable domain, completed using reference TRBV7-9 and TRBJ1-1, is DTGVSQNPRHKITKRGQNVTFRCDPISEHNRLYWYRQTLGQGPEFLTYFQNEAQLEKSRLLSDRFSAERPKGSFSTLEIQRTEQGDSAMYLCASSLGRSQGEAFFGQGTRLTVV.

This sequence joins TRBV4-1 and TRBJ1-5, with D possibly TRBD1 on 5 matching bases. The CDR3 covers 14 residues. Trimming left V 1 base short and J 9 bases short, with 13 bases between. Germline CDR1 reads MGHRA; CDR2 reads YSYEKL. The CDR3 nucleotides are TGCGCCAGCAGCCAAGTTCGACAGACGGGGCCCCAGCATTTT. This encodes CASSQVRQTGPQHF.

The chain links TRBV15 to TRBJ2-3, with 9 bases identical to TRBD2. CDR1 is LNHNV and CDR2 is YYDKDF in the germline V gene (reference sequence). This CDR3 has 16 amino acids. With 1 base clipped from V and 2 bases from J, the junction kept 4 bases outside the gene matches. The CDR3 DNA is TGTGCCACCAGCAGAGGGGCGGGGGGGTTCACAGATACGCAGTATTTT. It codes for CATSRGAGGFTDTQYF. The entire variable domain, with the rest obtained from reference TRBV15 and TRBJ2-3, is as follows: DAMVIQNPRYQVTQFGKPVTLSCSQTLNHNVMYWYQQKSSQAPKLLFHYYDKDFNNEADTPDNFQSRRPNTSFCFLDIRSPGLGDTAMYLCATSRGAGGFTDTQYFGPGTRLTVL.

V gene TRBV27 combines with J gene TRBJ2-5; a possible D gene is TRBD2 (5 bases). Germline V lookup: CDR1 MNHEY, CDR2 SMNVEV (reference sequence). V lost 1 base and J 1 base, leaving 7 bases between the germline ends. This CDR3 has 14 residues. For the CDR3, the DNA is TGTGCCAGCAGTTTATTAGGAGGCCAAGAGACCCAGTACTTC. Amino acid sequence: CASSLLGGQETQYF.

The rearrangement links TRBV7-8 to TRBJ1-1; maybe TRBD1 (6 bases). There are 17 residues in the CDR3. V was trimmed by 1 base and J by 1 base, leaving 16 bases between them. The germline V gene encodes CDR1 SGHVS and CDR2 FQNEAQ. CDR3 loop: CASSLDRVGGKNTEAFF. The CDR3 DNA is TGTGCCAGCAGCTTAGACAGGGTTGGGGGTAAGAACACTGAAGCTTTCTTT.